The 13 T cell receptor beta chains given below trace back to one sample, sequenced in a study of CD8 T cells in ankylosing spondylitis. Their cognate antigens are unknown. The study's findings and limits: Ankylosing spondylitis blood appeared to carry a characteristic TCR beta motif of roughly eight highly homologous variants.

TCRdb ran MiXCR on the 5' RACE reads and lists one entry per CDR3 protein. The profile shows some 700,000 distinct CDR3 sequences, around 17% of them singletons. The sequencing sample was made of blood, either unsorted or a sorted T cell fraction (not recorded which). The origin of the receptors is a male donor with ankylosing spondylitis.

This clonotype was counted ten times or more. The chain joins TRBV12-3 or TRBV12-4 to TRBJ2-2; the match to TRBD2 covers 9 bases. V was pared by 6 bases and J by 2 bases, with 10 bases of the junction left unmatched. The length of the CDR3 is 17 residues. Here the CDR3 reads CASSRGGGRANTGELFF. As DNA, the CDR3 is TGTGCCAGCAGCCGTGGTGGCGGGAGGGCCAACACCGGGGAGCTGTTTTTT.

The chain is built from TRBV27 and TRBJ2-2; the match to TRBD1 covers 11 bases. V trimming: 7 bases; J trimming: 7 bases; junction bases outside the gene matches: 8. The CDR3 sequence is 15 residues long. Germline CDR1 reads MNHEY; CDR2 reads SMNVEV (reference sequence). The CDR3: CASTAGTGGFGELFF. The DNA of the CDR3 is TGTGCCAGCACCGCCGGGACAGGGGGTTTCGGGGAGCTGTTTTTT.

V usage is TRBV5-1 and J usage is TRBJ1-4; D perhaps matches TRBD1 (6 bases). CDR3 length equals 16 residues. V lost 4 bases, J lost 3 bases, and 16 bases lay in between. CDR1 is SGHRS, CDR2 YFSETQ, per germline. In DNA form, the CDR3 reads TGCGCCAGCAGCGGGGGCCGGTCGATGTCTAATGAAAAACTGTTTTTT. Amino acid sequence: CASSGGRSMSNEKLFF.

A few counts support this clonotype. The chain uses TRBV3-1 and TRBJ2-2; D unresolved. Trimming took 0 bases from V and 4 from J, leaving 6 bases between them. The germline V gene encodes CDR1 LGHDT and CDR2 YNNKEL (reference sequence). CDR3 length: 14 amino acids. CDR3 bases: TGTGCCAGCAGCCAAGATCTTAGCACCGGGGAGCTGTTTTTT. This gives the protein CASSQDLSTGELFF.

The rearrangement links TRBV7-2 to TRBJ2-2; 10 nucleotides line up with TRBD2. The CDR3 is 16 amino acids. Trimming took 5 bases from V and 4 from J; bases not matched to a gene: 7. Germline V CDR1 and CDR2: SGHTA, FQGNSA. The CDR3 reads CASSIQRGGFTGELFF. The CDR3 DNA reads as TGTGCCAGCAGCATTCAGCGGGGGGGATTCACCGGGGAGCTGTTTTTT.

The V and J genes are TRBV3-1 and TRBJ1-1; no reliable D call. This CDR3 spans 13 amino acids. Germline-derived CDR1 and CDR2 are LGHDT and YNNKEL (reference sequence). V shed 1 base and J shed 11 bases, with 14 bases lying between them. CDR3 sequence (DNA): TGTGCCAGCAGCCAAGGGTCTGGTGCTCGTGCTTTCTTT. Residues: CASSQGSGARAFF.

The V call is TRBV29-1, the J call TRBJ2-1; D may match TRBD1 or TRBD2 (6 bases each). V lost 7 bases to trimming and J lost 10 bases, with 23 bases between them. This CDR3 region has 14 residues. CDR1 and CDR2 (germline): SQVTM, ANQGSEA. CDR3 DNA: TGCAGCGGCAAGCACTCCGGGGGCCTCGACGAGCAGTTCTTC. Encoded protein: CSGKHSGGLDEQFF.

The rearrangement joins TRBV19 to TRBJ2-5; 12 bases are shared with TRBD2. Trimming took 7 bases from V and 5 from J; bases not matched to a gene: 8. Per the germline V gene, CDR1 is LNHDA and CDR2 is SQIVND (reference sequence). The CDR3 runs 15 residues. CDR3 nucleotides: TGTGCCAGTAAGGCTAGCGGGGGGGCCGGGGAGACCCAGTACTTC. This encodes CASKASGGAGETQYF.

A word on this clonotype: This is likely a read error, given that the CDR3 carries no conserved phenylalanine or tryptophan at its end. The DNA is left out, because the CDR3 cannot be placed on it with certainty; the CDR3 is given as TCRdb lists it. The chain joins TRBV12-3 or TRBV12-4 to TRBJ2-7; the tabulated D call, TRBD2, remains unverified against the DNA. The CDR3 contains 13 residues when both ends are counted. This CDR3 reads CASSLYPGEGLVL.

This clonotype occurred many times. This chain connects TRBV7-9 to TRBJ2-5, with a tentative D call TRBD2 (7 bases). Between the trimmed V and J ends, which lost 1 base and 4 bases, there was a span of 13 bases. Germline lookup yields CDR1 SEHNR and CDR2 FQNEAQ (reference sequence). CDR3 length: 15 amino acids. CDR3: CASSLVVRGAETQYF. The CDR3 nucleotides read TGTGCCAGCAGCTTAGTGGTACGGGGGGCAGAGACCCAGTACTTC.

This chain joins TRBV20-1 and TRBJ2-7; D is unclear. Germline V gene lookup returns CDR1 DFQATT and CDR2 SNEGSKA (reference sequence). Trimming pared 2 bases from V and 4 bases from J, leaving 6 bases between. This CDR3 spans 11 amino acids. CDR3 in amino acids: CSARTIYEQYF. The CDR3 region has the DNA TGCAGTGCTAGAACAATATACGAGCAGTACTTC.

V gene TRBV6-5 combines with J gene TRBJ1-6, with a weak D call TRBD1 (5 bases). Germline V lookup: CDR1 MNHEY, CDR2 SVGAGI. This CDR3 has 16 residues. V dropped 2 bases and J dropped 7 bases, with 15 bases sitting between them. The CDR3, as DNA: TGTGCCAGCAGTTACAGCACTCAAAGGGGCAATTCACCCCTCCACTTT. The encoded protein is CASSYSTQRGNSPLHF.

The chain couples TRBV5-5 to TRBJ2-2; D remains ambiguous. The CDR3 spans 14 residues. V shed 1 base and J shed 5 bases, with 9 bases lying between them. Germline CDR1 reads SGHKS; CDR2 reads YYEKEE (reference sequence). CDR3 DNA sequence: TGTGCCAGCAGCTTGCCCCAACCAACCGGGGAGCTGTTTTTT. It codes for CASSLPQPTGELFF.